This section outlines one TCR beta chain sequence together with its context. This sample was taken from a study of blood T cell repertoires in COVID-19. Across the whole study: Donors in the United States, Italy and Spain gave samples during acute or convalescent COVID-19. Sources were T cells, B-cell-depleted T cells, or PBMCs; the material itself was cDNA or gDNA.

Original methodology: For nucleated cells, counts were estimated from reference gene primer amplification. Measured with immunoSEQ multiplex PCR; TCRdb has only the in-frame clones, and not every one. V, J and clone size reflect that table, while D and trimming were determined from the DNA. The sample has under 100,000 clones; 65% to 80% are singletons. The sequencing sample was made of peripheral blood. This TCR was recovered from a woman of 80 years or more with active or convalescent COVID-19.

The CDR3 is CASSPRTDQETQYF. CDR3 bases: TGTGCCAGCAGCCCTCGGACAGACCAAGAGACCCAGTACTTC. The chain employs TRBV3-1 (or the pseudogene TRBV3-2) and TRBJ2-5, with TRBD1 as a possible D gene (6 bases). This CDR3 spans 14 amino acids. Germline CDR1 and CDR2: LGHDT and YNNKEL (reference sequence). Trimming shortened V by 4 bases and J by 0 bases, and 9 bases separated the two germline ends.